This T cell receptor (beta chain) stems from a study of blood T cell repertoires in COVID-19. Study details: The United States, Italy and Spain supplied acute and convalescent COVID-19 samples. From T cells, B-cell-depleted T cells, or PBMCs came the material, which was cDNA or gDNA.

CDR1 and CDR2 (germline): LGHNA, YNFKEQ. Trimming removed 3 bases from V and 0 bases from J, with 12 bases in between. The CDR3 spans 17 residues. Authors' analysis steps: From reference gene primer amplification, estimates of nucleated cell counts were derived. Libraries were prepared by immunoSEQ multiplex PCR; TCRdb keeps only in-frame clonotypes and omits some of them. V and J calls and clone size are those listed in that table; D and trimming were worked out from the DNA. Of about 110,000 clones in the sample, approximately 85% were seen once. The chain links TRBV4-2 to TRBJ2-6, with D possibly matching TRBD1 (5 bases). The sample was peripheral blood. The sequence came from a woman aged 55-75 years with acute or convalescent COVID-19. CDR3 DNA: TGTGCCAGCAGCCACATCGGTGACAGCTCTGGGGCCAACGTCCTGACTTTC. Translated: CASSHIGDSSGANVLTF.